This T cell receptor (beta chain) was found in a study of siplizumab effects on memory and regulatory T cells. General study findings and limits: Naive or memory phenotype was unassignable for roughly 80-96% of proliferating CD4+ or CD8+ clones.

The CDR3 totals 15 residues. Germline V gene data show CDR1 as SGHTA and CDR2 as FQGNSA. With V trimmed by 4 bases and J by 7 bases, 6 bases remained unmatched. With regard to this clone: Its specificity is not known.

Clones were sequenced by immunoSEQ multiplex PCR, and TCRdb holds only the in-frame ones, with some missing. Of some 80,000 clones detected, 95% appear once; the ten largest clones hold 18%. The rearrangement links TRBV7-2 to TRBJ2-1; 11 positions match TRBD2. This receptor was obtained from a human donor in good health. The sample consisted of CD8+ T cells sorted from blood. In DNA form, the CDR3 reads TGTGCCAGCAGCTATAGCGGGAGGGCCTCTAATGAGCAGTTCTTC. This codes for CASSYSGRASNEQFF.